This T cell receptor (beta chain) comes out of a study of T cell responses to AZD1222 COVID-19 vaccine. General observations from the study: Repertoire sampling was restricted to post-peak T cell response timepoints. There were mostly white British donors and more females than males, and clonal diversity was possibly underestimated. There were vaccine-associated CD4 TCRs across spike, dominant at 160-218 and 743-854. Close to half of spike-specific TCRs reportedly recognize unmutated variant regions.

The germline V and J ends were trimmed by 7 bases and 5 bases, with 11 bases remaining between them. The CDR3 loop spans 12 amino acids. The method was immunoSEQ multiplex PCR; TCRdb's version includes in-frame clones alone and lacks a portion of them. The data show roughly 130,000 clones, over 75% seen once. In regard to this clone: Its antigen is undetermined.

Sequencing used peripheral blood, obtained on day 0 of AZD1222 vaccination. The chain employs TRBV12-3 or TRBV12-4 and TRBJ1-2; D unclear. The receptor was derived from an adult in good health. The CDR3 protein is CASTTTAYGYTF. Written as DNA, the CDR3 is TGTGCCAGCACGACAACGGCATATGGCTACACCTTC.